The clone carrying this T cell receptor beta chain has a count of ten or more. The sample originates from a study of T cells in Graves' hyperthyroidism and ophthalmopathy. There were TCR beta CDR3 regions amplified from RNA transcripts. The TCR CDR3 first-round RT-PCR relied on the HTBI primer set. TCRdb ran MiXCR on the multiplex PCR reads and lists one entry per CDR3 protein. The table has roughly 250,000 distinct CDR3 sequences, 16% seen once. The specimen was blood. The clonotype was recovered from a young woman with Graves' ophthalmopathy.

CDR3 DNA sequence: TGTGCCAGCAGCTCCTCGGAGGGCGGGGGATTGGGCGGTACGCAGTATTTT. It is translated as CASSSSEGGGLGGTQYF. The chain has TRBV7-3 and TRBJ2-3; the match to TRBD2 covers 7 bases. Germline V gene sequence: CDR1 SGHTA, CDR2 FQGTGA. This CDR3 spans 17 amino acids. V shed 4 bases, J shed 8 bases, and the junction held 18 bases outside the gene matches.